The clone carrying this TCR beta chain came up a few times. The antigen is undetermined. Sample time point: newly diagnosed GD, antithyroid drugs for less than 3 months. Extracted PBMC RNA gave rise to the TCR library. Germline V gene data show CDR1 as SGHTA and CDR2 as FQGNSA. The V and J ends lost 2 bases and 2 bases respectively, with 12 bases between them. The CDR3 consists of 15 residues. This sample is part of a study of regulatory T cells in long-lasting Graves disease. Both iRepertoire HTBI primers and Arm-PCR of CDR3 regions were used to build the TCR beta libraries. Per the original methods: Sequenced samples collectively carried approximately 58 TRBV and around 15 TRBJ segments. TCRdb ran MiXCR on the multiplex PCR reads and lists one entry per CDR3 protein. The V and J calls were determined by TCRdb, not by the authors. Here the sample spans 600,000 to 650,000 distinct CDR3 sequences, 15% to 20% being singletons.

Study observations and caveats: Persistent Graves' patients showed less TCR diversity than newly diagnosed patients showed.

A further study also used this sample, focusing on T cells in Graves' hyperthyroidism and ophthalmopathy. That source reports: No ophthalmopathy progression within 18 months constituted stable Graves' hyperthyroidism. When the TCR CDR3 underwent first-round RT-PCR, the HTBI primer set was used.

The chain has TRBV7-2 and TRBJ2-5; possible D gene TRBD1, 5 bases. Source: peripheral blood mononuclear cells (PBMCs), taken at new diagnosis, from a patient treated with antithyroid drugs. This receptor was obtained from a young woman with Graves disease. In DNA form, the CDR3 reads TGTGCCAGCAGCTTACAGGGCTTGGGGCAAGAGACCCAGTACTTC. It is translated as CASSLQGLGQETQYF.